Listed below are T cell receptor beta chains from one sample, sequenced in a study of T cell responses to AZD1222 COVID-19 vaccine. The protocol was immunoSEQ multiplex PCR, while the TCRdb copy is restricted to in-frame clones and leaves out a portion. This table lists some 150,000 clones. Sequenced: peripheral blood. The source of these receptors is an adult in good health. CDR3s include the opening cysteine and the closing phenylalanine or tryptophan. D genes are given only for firm matches.

V gene	J gene	CDR3 length	D gene	CDR3 DNA	CDR3 protein
TRBV19	TRBJ2-3	14	NA	TGTGCCAGTAGTACCCCCTTGGGGCCAGATACGCAGTATTTT	CASSTPLGPDTQYF
TRBV3-1/TRBV3-2	TRBJ1-2	12	NA	TGTGCCAGCAGCCAAGAGACAAATGGCTACACCTTC	CASSQETNGYTF
TRBV5-1	TRBJ2-7	13	NA	TGCGCCAGCAGCTTGGCCAGGGACTACGAGCAGTACTTC	CASSLARDYEQYF
TRBV7-3	TRBJ2-1	14	NA	TGTGCCAGCAGCACGGGGCCTGGGGTAGATGAGCAGTTCTTC	CASSTGPGVDEQFF
TRBV5-5	TRBJ2-7	15	NA	TGTGCCAGCAGCTTGGGACCGGACAGTTCCTACGAGCAGTACTTC	CASSLGPDSSYEQYF
TRBV28	TRBJ2-3	12	NA	TGTGCCAGCAGTTCCCTGTTGGATACGCAGTATTTT	CASSSLLDTQYF
TRBV29-1	TRBJ2-1	11	NA	TGCAGCGTTGTAGAGTCGGAAGAGCGCTTCTTC	CSVVESEERFF
TRBV6-5	TRBJ2-2	15	NA	TGTGCCAGCAGTTCCCCCGGTCGATACACCGGGGAGCTGTTTTTT	CASSSPGRYTGELFF
TRBV5-1	TRBJ1-1	14	NA	TGCGCCAGCAGCTTGGGGACCGGGGGCACTGAAGCTTTCTTT	CASSLGTGGTEAFF
TRBV5-1	TRBJ2-2	14	NA	TGCGCCAGCAGCAACCGGACTGGGGGCGGGGAGCTGTTTTTT	CASSNRTGGGELFF
TRBV3-1/TRBV3-2	TRBJ2-6	14	NA	TGTGCCAGCAGTTCTACCTCTGGGGCCAACGTCCTGACTTTC	CASSSTSGANVLTF
TRBV5-4	TRBJ1-1	14	NA	TGTGCCAGCAGCTTGGCCGGGGGATTCACTGAAGCTTTCTTT	CASSLAGGFTEAFF
TRBV6-4	TRBJ2-1	16	TRBD1	TGTGCCAGCAGTGACTCGATGGGACAGGGTTACAATGAGCAGTTCTTC	CASSDSMGQGYNEQFF
TRBV7-9	TRBJ1-4	16	NA	TGTGCCAGCAGCTGGGTAGTGCGATCAACTAATGAAAAACTGTTTTTT	CASSWVVRSTNEKLFF
TRBV7-2	TRBJ2-3	18	TRBD2	TGTGCCAGCAGCCCCCCAATTACTAGCGGGGGGGCCAGGGATACGCAGTATTTT	CASSPPITSGGARDTQYF
TRBV3-1/TRBV3-2	TRBJ2-7	12	TRBD1	TGTGCCAGCAGCGCGCTGAGGGACAGGCAGTACTTC	CASSALRDRQYF
TRBV30	TRBJ1-1	13	TRBD1	TGTGCCAGCCGGGACAGGGTATCCACTGAAGCTTTCTTT	CASRDRVSTEAFF
TRBV7-2	TRBJ2-3	15	TRBD2	TGTGCCAGCAGCTACACTAGCGGGGGTGGACCTACGCAGTATTTT	CASSYTSGGGPTQYF
TRBV7-9	TRBJ1-1	16	TRBD1	TGTGCCAGCAGGAAGAGACAGGGGGTGGGGAACACTGAAGCTTTCTTT	CASRKRQGVGNTEAFF
TRBV5-4	TRBJ1-5	14	NA	TGTGCCAGCAGCTTCGAAGGAAGCAATCAGCCCCAGCATTTT	CASSFEGSNQPQHF
TRBV4-1	TRBJ2-6	17	NA	TGCGCCAGCAGCCAAGCTCGGGATCCCCCTGGGGCCAACGTCCTGACTTTC	CASSQARDPPGANVLTF
TRBV28	TRBJ1-2	14	TRBD1	TGTGCCAGCAGGACCGACAGGGGGCCCTATGGCTACACCTTC	CASRTDRGPYGYTF
TRBV7-9	TRBJ1-2	14	TRBD1	TGTGCCAGCAATGCACCGGGACAGGGGAAGGGATACACCTTC	CASNAPGQGKGYTF
TRBV18	TRBJ2-3	16	NA	TGTGCCAGCTCACCCCAGGGGCTTCGGAGCACAGATACGCAGTATTTT	CASSPQGLRSTDTQYF
TRBV4-1	TRBJ2-2	14	NA	TGCGCCAGCAGCCAAGGGGTAGGCACCGGGGAGCTGTTTTTT	CASSQGVGTGELFF
TRBV2	TRBJ1-6	18	NA	TGTGCCAGCAGCGAAGGGGGGAACAGAGCAACCTATAATTCACCCCTCCACTTT	CASSEGGNRATYNSPLHF
TRBV5-5	TRBJ1-3	17	NA	TGTGCCAGCAGCCCTTCCCCACAGGGATACGGCACGAACACCATATATTTT	CASSPSPQGYGTNTIYF
TRBV6-2/TRBV6-3	TRBJ1-5	14	TRBD1	TGTGCCAGCAGTCTTGACAGGGGGCATCAGCCCCAGCATTTT	CASSLDRGHQPQHF
TRBV11-2	TRBJ1-1	13	NA	TGTGCCAGCAGCTTAACAGGGCAAGCTGAAGCTTTCTTT	CASSLTGQAEAFF
TRBV20-1	TRBJ1-2	10	TRBD1	TGCAGCAGGGACAGAGATGGCTACACCTTC	CSRDRDGYTF
TRBV6-2/TRBV6-3	TRBJ2-1	17	TRBD2	TGTGCCAGCAGCCTCAGGGGCGGGGGGCTAGGCTACAATGAGCAGTTCTTC	CASSLRGGGLGYNEQFF
TRBV18	TRBJ1-3	14	TRBD1	TGTGCCAGCTCACGGACAGGGGACGGAAACACCATATATTTT	CASSRTGDGNTIYF
TRBV6-5	TRBJ1-5	15	TRBD1	TGTGCCAGCAGGGGACAGGGCCGGGGCAATCAGCCCCAGCATTTT	CASRGQGRGNQPQHF
TRBV7-2	TRBJ2-5	16	TRBD2	TGTGCCAGCAGCTTGGTAGCGGGGGGGCCGTGGGAGACCCAGTACTTC	CASSLVAGGPWETQYF
TRBV9	TRBJ2-5	15	TRBD1	TGTGCCAGCAGCGTGGCGACAGGGGGGGGAGAGACCCAGTACTTC	CASSVATGGGETQYF
TRBV5-1	TRBJ1-2	14	TRBD1	TGCGCCAGCAACAGACAGGGCACAGGCTATGGCTACACCTTC	CASNRQGTGYGYTF
TRBV6-2/TRBV6-3	TRBJ2-2	16	NA	TGTGCCAGCAGTTACCCCGACAGGTTCGAGACCGGGGAGCTGTTTTTT	CASSYPDRFETGELFF
TRBV7-2	TRBJ2-4	16	NA	TGTGCCAGCAGCCTTTCAACACAGGTAGCCAAAAACATTCAGTACTTC	CASSLSTQVAKNIQYF
TRBV4-3	TRBJ2-2	16	TRBD1	TGCGCCAGCAGCCTCGAGACAGGGGGGCACACCGGGGAGCTGTTTTTT	CASSLETGGHTGELFF
TRBV6-4	TRBJ2-1	13	NA	TGTGCCAGCAGTGACTTCTTTGCGAATGAGCAGTTCTTC	CASSDFFANEQFF
TRBV29-1	TRBJ1-4	11	TRBD1	TGCAGCGTTGAGGGACAGGGAAAACTGTTTTTT	CSVEGQGKLFF
TRBV6-5	TRBJ1-1	13	NA	TGTGCCAGCACCTCTCTTCTGAACACTGAAGCTTTCTTT	CASTSLLNTEAFF
TRBV13	TRBJ1-4	14	NA	TGTGCCAGCAGCTCAGCCGGCCCGATGGGAAAACTGTTTTTT	CASSSAGPMGKLFF
TRBV6-5	TRBJ1-6	13	TRBD1	TGTGCCGCCCAGACAGGGGTCAATTCACCCCTCCACTTT	CAAQTGVNSPLHF
TRBV12-5	TRBJ2-5	15	TRBD2	TGTGCTAGTGCCCGAACGGGGGGAGAGGCAGAGACCCAGTACTTC	CASARTGGEAETQYF
TRBV19	TRBJ2-1	15	NA	TGTGCCACCTCTACCTGGTCGGGGGCACACAATGAGCAGTTCTTC	CATSTWSGAHNEQFF
TRBV3-1/TRBV3-2	TRBJ1-6	16	TRBD1	TGTGCCAGCAGCCAAGGGTCAGGACAGGGAACCTCACCCCTCCACTTT	CASSQGSGQGTSPLHF
TRBV4-2	TRBJ2-7	16	TRBD2	TGTGCCAGCAGCCAAGGGACTAGCGGGGACCCCTACGAGCAGTACTTC	CASSQGTSGDPYEQYF
TRBV9	TRBJ1-4	14	TRBD1	TGTGCCAGCAGCGCGATGGGGACAGATGAAAAACTGTTTTTT	CASSAMGTDEKLFF
TRBV6-4	TRBJ1-2	16	NA	TGTGCCAGCAGTGTCTCCGCGGGTGTAGGCTCCTATGGCTACACCTTC	CASSVSAGVGSYGYTF
TRBV11-3	TRBJ2-5	11	NA	TGTGCCAGCAGCCCTCAAGAGACCCAGTACTTC	CASSPQETQYF
TRBV5-1	TRBJ2-7	15	NA	TGCGCCAGCAGCTTGGGGTCAGGCGGATCCTACGAGCAGTACTTC	CASSLGSGGSYEQYF
TRBV4-1	TRBJ2-1	16	NA	TGCGCCAGCAGCCAAGATCCCAGGTCCGAAAACAATGAGCAGTTCTTC	CASSQDPRSENNEQFF
TRBV29-1	TRBJ2-7	16	NA	TGCAGCGTTGAGGTCCCCCAGGGGAGCAACCTCTACGAGCAGTACTTC	CSVEVPQGSNLYEQYF
TRBV18	TRBJ1-1	13	TRBD1	TGTGCCAGCTCAGGGGACAGGTACACTGAAGCTTTCTTT	CASSGDRYTEAFF